These 27 T cell receptor beta chains were all obtained from the same sample, sequenced in a study of T cells in Graves' hyperthyroidism and ophthalmopathy. Researchers amplified the TCR beta CDR3 regions from RNA transcripts. HTBI primers were used for first-round RT-PCR of the TCR CDR3. TCRdb re-called the multiplex PCR reads with MiXCR, one entry per CDR3 protein. The sample has 300,000 or so distinct CDR3 sequences; 15% to 20% are singletons. The sequenced sample consisted of blood. Receptors were obtained from a man younger than 45 with Graves' hyperthyroidism.

This clonotype was observed many times. J is TRBJ1-1 and V is TRBV29-1; D gene unclear. Germline V gene lookup returns CDR1 SQVTM and CDR2 ANQGSEA. V was cut by 8 bases and J by 7 bases, with 23 bases left in between. The CDR3 sequence is 14 residues long. CDR3 DNA: TGCAGCCCATTTCCAAGAGGGAGTTCAGGTGAAGCTTTCTTT. It specifies CSPFPRGSSGEAFF.

The sample holds many counts of this clonotype. The V call is TRBV7-9, the J call TRBJ1-4; unclear D gene. Trimming took off 1 base at V and 0 bases at J, with 15 bases between the two ends. Germline V CDR1 and CDR2: SEHNR, FQNEAQ (reference sequence). The CDR3 has 18 residues. CDR3 nucleotides: TGTGCCAGCAGCTTAGTTGTGGAGAGGGTTGCAACTAATGAAAAACTGTTTTTT. Its translation is CASSLVVERVATNEKLFF. Complete variable domain (other parts from reference TRBV7-9 and TRBJ1-4): DTGVSQNPRHKITKRGQNVTFRCDPISEHNRLYWYRQTLGQGPEFLTYFQNEAQLEKSRLLSDRFSAERPKGSFSTLEIQRTEQGDSAMYLCASSLVVERVATNEKLFFGSGTQLSVL.

This clonotype was seen many times. The V gene is TRBV7-8, the J gene TRBJ1-5, with unresolved D. V shed 3 bases and J shed 0 bases, with 15 bases lying between them. The CDR3 loop spans 17 amino acids. The germline V gene encodes CDR1 SGHVS and CDR2 FQNEAQ. DNA of the CDR3: TGTGCCAGCAGCTTGGCGGGCAAACCCTATAGCAATCAGCCCCAGCATTTT. Residues: CASSLAGKPYSNQPQHF.

A word on this clonotype: A clone one base away is much larger, so this may be a read error. V is TRBV11-3 and J is TRBJ2-7; TRBD2 is a possible D gene (6 bases). The germline V gene encodes CDR1 SGHNT and CDR2 YENEEA. The CDR3 spans 17 residues. In DNA form, the CDR3 reads TGTGCCAGCAGCTTAGTTAATATGGAGGGAACCTCCTACGAGCAGCACTTC. Translated: CASSLVNMEGTSYEQHF.

The chain uses TRBV11-2 and TRBJ2-7; a possible D gene is TRBD2 (5 bases). This CDR3 has 15 amino acids. Germline CDR1 reads SGHAT; CDR2 reads FQNNGV. The V end was cut by 5 bases, the J end by 4 bases, with 18 bases between. CDR3 sequence reads: CASSPPQWSGYEQYF. The CDR3, as DNA: TGTGCCAGCAGCCCCCCACAGTGGTCGGGGTACGAGCAGTACTTC.

This clonotype was detected ten times or more. The chain uses TRBV20-1 and TRBJ1-1, with 7 bases lining up with TRBD1. V gave up 3 bases and J gave up 6 bases; unmatched junction bases: 4. The CDR3 totals 12 residues. The germline gives CDR1 DFQATT, CDR2 SNEGSKA (reference sequence). In DNA, the CDR3 is TGCAGTGCTAGGGAGGGGGCGGCTGAAGCTTTCTTT. Translation gives CSAREGAAEAFF.

This clonotype showed up just a few times. The CDR3 DNA reads as TGTGCCAGTAGCCCCTGGGGGAGCCGTCGCAGCGAAGAGCAGTACTTC. This codes for CASSPWGSRRSEEQYF. This chain links TRBV19 with TRBJ2-7; D is tentatively TRBD1 or TRBD2 (5 bases each). Between the trimmed V and J ends, which lost 6 bases and 7 bases, there was a span of 25 bases. Per germline, CDR1 LNHDA and CDR2 SQIVND (reference sequence). The CDR3 length is 16 residues.

Only a few counts were recorded for this clonotype. The chain has TRBV9 and TRBJ2-1; the match to TRBD2 covers 8 bases. CDR1 and CDR2 (germline): SGDLS, YYNGEE. J was trimmed by 12 bases and V by 4 bases; bases with no gene match: 9. This CDR3 spans 13 amino acids. The CDR3: CASSPGLAKAQFF. The DNA of the CDR3 is TGTGCCAGCAGCCCCGGACTAGCCAAGGCGCAGTTCTTC.

This clonotype has just a few counts. This chain links TRBV4-1 with TRBJ2-1, with 8 bases aligning to TRBD1. V lost 8 bases, J lost 6 bases, and 9 bases stayed unmatched. The CDR3 extends over 14 amino acids. CDR1 is MGHRA, CDR2 YSYEKL, per germline. CDR3 coding DNA: TGCGCCAGCCGGCTGGGACAGGTGACCAATGAGCAGTTCTTC. Protein sequence: CASRLGQVTNEQFF.

About this clonotype: One base away lies a much larger clone, so this may be a sequencing read error. V and J are TRBV2 and TRBJ2-1; 7 bases align to TRBD1. Germline CDR1 and CDR2: SNHLY and FYNNEI. This CDR3 is 13 amino acids long. CDR3 nucleotides: TGTGCCAGCAACATGGGACAGTTCAATAAGCAGTTCTTC. Translated, it gives CASNMGQFNKQFF. Variable domain in full (rest from reference TRBV2 and TRBJ2-1): EPEVTQTPSHQVTQMGQEVILRCVPISNHLYFYWYRQILGQKVEFLVSFYNNEISEKSEIFDDQFSVERPDGSNFTLKIRSTKLEDSAMYFCASNMGQFNKQFFGPGTRLTVL.

The chain joins TRBV4-1 to TRBJ2-7; 7 bases fit TRBD2. The V segment lost 3 bases and the J segment 8 bases; nucleotides outside the gene matches: 22. CDR1 and CDR2 from the germline V gene are MGHRA and YSYEKL. CDR3 length equals 18 residues. The CDR3 loop reads CASSQLAPPLAGTTKQYF. The CDR3 DNA sequence: TGCGCCAGCAGCCAGCTCGCCCCTCCGTTAGCGGGTACCACCAAGCAGTACTTC.

This clonotype was seen ten or more times. The chain uses TRBV28 and TRBJ2-1; TRBD1 might be the D (6 bases). V was shortened by 2 bases and J by 5 bases, with 10 bases between the two germline ends. CDR3 length: 14 residues. Germline V gives CDR1 MDHEN, CDR2 SYDVKM. The CDR3 protein is CASSLTGSHNEQFF. CDR3 coding DNA: TGTGCCAGCAGTTTAACAGGGTCCCACAATGAGCAGTTCTTC.

This clonotype was counted many times. V is TRBV5-1 and J is TRBJ2-7; TRBD1 agrees at 9 bases. The CDR3 runs to 17 residues. The trim removed 2 bases at V and 7 bases at J, leaving 16 bases unmatched. Germline V gene data show CDR1 as SGHRS and CDR2 as YFSETQ. The CDR3, as DNA: TGCGCCAGCAGCTTAATGCCCCGGACAGGGGATATGGGGGAGCAGTACTTC. Protein product: CASSLMPRTGDMGEQYF.

This clonotype was counted many times. V is TRBV6-1 and J is TRBJ1-2; TRBD1 matches 7 bases. Germline V gene lookup returns CDR1 MNHNS and CDR2 SASEGT. This CDR3 has 17 residues. The V gene end was trimmed by 8 bases and the J gene end by 3 bases; junction bases not matched to a gene: 18. DNA of the CDR3: TGTGCCAGCTCCCTAGGGGCAGGGGGTGGATGGTACTATGGCTACACCTTC. Translated, it gives CASSLGAGGGWYYGYTF.

This chain joins TRBV5-1 and TRBJ2-5, with D perhaps assigned TRBD1 or TRBD2 (5 bases each). This CDR3 has 15 amino acids. V was cut by 0 bases and J by 5 bases, with 14 bases left in between. Germline lookup yields CDR1 SGHRS and CDR2 YFSETQ. The CDR3 DNA is TGCGCCAGCAGCTTGGATGGGACCGTGGGGGAGACCCAGTACTTC. This encodes CASSLDGTVGETQYF.

V usage is TRBV15 and J usage is TRBJ2-7, with 13 bases that match TRBD2. The V segment lost 7 bases and the J segment 7 bases; nucleotides outside the gene matches: 10. The germline CDR1 and CDR2 sequences are LNHNV and YYDKDF (reference sequence). The CDR3 consists of 15 residues. CDR3 nucleotides: TGTGCCACCATCGGGACTAGCGGGGATCCTAGGGAGCAGTACTTC. Its translation is CATIGTSGDPREQYF.

The chain links TRBV19 to TRBJ1-2; 8 bases match TRBD1. This CDR3 comprises 15 residues. The junction had 13 bases not matched to a gene; V was cut back by 5 bases and J by 8 bases. Germline V lookup: CDR1 LNHDA, CDR2 SQIVND (reference sequence). The CDR3 is CASSYSIGQGSGYTF. DNA of the CDR3: TGTGCCAGTAGTTATTCTATCGGACAGGGAAGCGGCTACACCTTC.

The chain is built from TRBV3-1 and TRBJ1-1, with no clear D. The CDR3 contains 10 residues. The V gene's germline CDR1 is LGHDT and CDR2 YNNKEL (reference sequence). The V end lost 5 bases, the J end lost 14 bases, and 12 bases lay between the germline ends. CDR3: CASSAGQLFF. In nucleotides, the CDR3 is TGTGCCAGCAGCGCTGGGCAGCTCTTCTTT.

In its sample, this clonotype was seen a few times. With a much larger clone just one base away, this may be a read error. The rearrangement links TRBV18 to TRBJ2-5; D is ambiguous. CDR1 is KGHSH and CDR2 is LQKENI in the germline V gene. CDR3 length: 13 amino acids. The CDR3 DNA is TGTGCCAGCTCAGCTACACACCAAGAGACCCGGTACTTC. This sequence encodes CASSATHQETRYF.

This clonotype was counted ten times or more. The CDR3 nucleotides read TGTGCCAGCAGCTCTCCCGACTGGGATGAGCAGTTCTTC. Encoded protein: CASSSPDWDEQFF. V gene TRBV7-8 combines with J gene TRBJ2-1; D gene unclear. Germline values: CDR1 SGHVS, CDR2 FQNEAQ. This CDR3 is 13 amino acids long. V lost 4 bases and J lost 8, with 12 bases in between.

The rearrangement links TRBV5-1 to TRBJ2-5; the match to TRBD2 covers 8 bases. Germline loops: CDR1 SGHRS, CDR2 YFSETQ. This CDR3 is built from 15 residues. The V gene end was trimmed by 3 bases and the J gene end by 1 base; junction bases not matched to a gene: 5. Written as DNA, the CDR3 is TGCGCCAGCAGCTGGAACGGGAGGGCCCAAGAGACCCAGTACTTC. This encodes CASSWNGRAQETQYF.

This clonotype was counted at least ten times. The gene calls are TRBV5-1 and TRBJ2-1; TRBD2 matches 10 bases. The J segment lost 4 bases and the V segment lost 4 bases, leaving 8 bases of the junction unmatched. Germline V gives CDR1 SGHRS, CDR2 YFSETQ. The CDR3 sequence is 16 residues long. The CDR3 nucleotides read TGCGCCAGCAGCCGCGGACTAGCGGAGCCGTACAATGAGCAGTTCTTC. Its protein is CASSRGLAEPYNEQFF. Complete variable domain (other parts from reference TRBV5-1 and TRBJ2-1): KAGVTQTPRYLIKTRGQQVTLSCSPISGHRSVSWYQQTPGQGLQFLFEYFSETQRNKGNFPGRFSGRQFSNSRSEMNVSTLELGDSALYLCASSRGLAEPYNEQFFGPGTRLTVL.

The table lists this clonotype with many counts. V is TRBV24-1 and J is TRBJ2-5, with 10 bases lining up with TRBD2. The length of the CDR3 is 15 residues. Trimming took 9 bases from V and 5 from J; bases not matched to a gene: 11. Germline V gives CDR1 KGHDR, CDR2 SFDVKD. The CDR3 DNA is TGTGCCACCGGAGCTAGCGGGAGCCACGGGGAGACCCAGTACTTC. This codes for CATGASGSHGETQYF.

This clonotype was observed a handful of times. This chain links TRBV3-1 with TRBJ1-6, with TRBD1 matching 10 bases. The CDR3 is 17 amino acids. Germline loops: CDR1 LGHDT, CDR2 YNNKEL (reference sequence). Trimming cost V 2 bases and J 8 bases; bases outside gene matches: 9. The CDR3 nucleotides are TGTGCCAGCAGCCAACCAGGACAGGGGGTTGGGGATTCACCCCTCCACTTT. Encoded protein: CASSQPGQGVGDSPLHF.

Many counts were recorded for this clonotype. This sequence joins TRBV20-1 and TRBJ1-2; maybe TRBD1 (5 bases). V was cut by 0 bases and J by 8 bases, with 16 bases left in between. The CDR3 extends over 14 amino acids. Per the germline V gene, CDR1 is DFQATT and CDR2 is SNEGSKA (reference sequence). CDR3 sequence (DNA): TGCAGTGCTAGAGATGGGGGGAATCGGCGCGGCTACACCTTC. As protein: CSARDGGNRRGYTF.

This clonotype was observed a few times. The junction and the germline gene differ at one end; a read error may be behind it. The chain uses TRBV5-1 and TRBJ2-3; 9 positions match TRBD2. This CDR3 has 16 amino acids. Per the germline V gene, CDR1 is SGHRS and CDR2 is YFSETQ. CDR3 loop: CASSLALAGVTDTQYF. CDR3 bases: TGTGCCAGCAGCTTGGCCTTAGCGGGAGTAACAGATACGCAGTATTTT.

The V gene is TRBV20-1, the J gene TRBJ2-1; D is unclear. Germline V gene lookup returns CDR1 DFQATT and CDR2 SNEGSKA (reference sequence). The CDR3 covers 11 residues. V shed 3 bases and J shed 3 bases, with 3 bases lying between them. CDR3 sequence: CSARIYNEQFF. The CDR3 DNA reads TGCAGTGCTAGGATCTACAATGAGCAGTTCTTC.